This passage covers 31 T cell receptor beta chains from one sample sequenced in a study of T cells in localized non-small cell lung cancer. The method was immunoSEQ multiplex PCR; TCRdb's version includes in-frame clones alone and lacks a portion of them. The profile shows under 40,000 clones, about 81% of them singletons. This specimen was peripheral blood, taken before any cancer treatment. The receptors were gathered from a male donor older than 55 with stage II squamous cell lung carcinoma.

In this sample, this clone turned up a few times. The chain combines TRBV5-4 with TRBJ2-2, with 7 bases fitting TRBD1. The CDR3 has 15 amino acids. Trimming took 4 bases from V and 1 from J; bases not matched to a gene: 4. Germline loops: CDR1 SGHNT, CDR2 YYREEE (reference sequence). The DNA of the CDR3 is TGTGCCAGCAGCCCGGGGACAGTGAACACCGGGGAGCTGTTTTTT. Protein sequence: CASSPGTVNTGELFF.

V gene TRBV19 combines with J gene TRBJ2-7, with D hard to call. The ends were cut back, 4 bases at V and 6 bases at J, with 13 bases in the middle. The germline V gene encodes CDR1 LNHDA and CDR2 SQIVND (reference sequence). This CDR3 region has 13 residues. In nucleotides, the CDR3 is TGTGCCAGTAGTACCTCTGGAGCATCCGAGCAGTACTTC. Its protein is CASSTSGASEQYF.

The DNA for the CDR3 is TGTGCCAGCAGTCCATCGGGACAGGGTAGAAACACCATATATTTT. Translated: CASSPSGQGRNTIYF. The chain joins TRBV28 to TRBJ1-3; 9 nucleotides match TRBD1. This CDR3 has 15 residues. Germline CDR1 is MDHEN and CDR2 is SYDVKM. V trimming: 5 bases; J trimming: 5 bases; junction bases outside the gene matches: 7.

This chain uses TRBV5-8 with TRBJ2-5, with D uncertain. V was cut by 1 base and J by 4 bases, with 2 bases left in between. Germline V CDR1 and CDR2: SGHTS, YDEGEE. CDR3 length: 11 amino acids. CDR3 nucleotides: TGTGCCAGCAGCTTGCCAGAGACCCAGTACTTC. Its translation: CASSLPETQYF.

This clone was seen a single time. V gene TRBV9 combines with J gene TRBJ2-7; unclear D gene. Between the trimmed V and J ends, which lost 0 bases and 6 bases, there was a span of 7 bases. The CDR3 consists of 12 residues. The germline V gene encodes CDR1 SGDLS and CDR2 YYNGEE. The DNA for the CDR3 is TGTGCCAGCAGCGTAGACATAGGCGAGCAGTACTTC. It is translated as CASSVDIGEQYF.

CDR3 in amino acids: CASSSRGSGAGELFF. In DNA form, the CDR3 reads TGTGCCAGCAGCTCGAGAGGGTCCGGCGCCGGGGAGCTGTTTTTT. The chain uses TRBV7-8 and TRBJ2-2; possibly TRBD2 for D (5 bases). V was cut by 4 bases and J by 6 bases, with 15 bases left in between. Germline assignment: CDR1 SGHVS and CDR2 FQNEAQ. The CDR3 sequence is 15 residues long.

This sequence joins TRBV11-2 and TRBJ1-1, with D perhaps matching TRBD1 (5 bases). The V end was cut by 5 bases, the J end by 4 bases, with 11 bases between. Germline V lookup: CDR1 SGHAT, CDR2 FQNNGV. The CDR3 is 13 amino acids. This CDR3 reads CASSLTGGTEAFF. CDR3 nucleotide sequence: TGTGCCAGCAGCCTAACCGGGGGCACTGAAGCTTTCTTT.

The CDR3 DNA follows: TGTGCCAGCGCCTCACAGTTCCAAGAGACCCAGTACTTC. Its translation is CASASQFQETQYF. The gene calls are TRBV7-2 and TRBJ2-5; D is unresolved. The CDR3 contains 13 residues. The germline CDR1 and CDR2 sequences are SGHTA and FQGNSA. V lost 8 bases and J lost 1, with 11 bases in between.

With respect to this clone: One junction end does not reproduce the germline sequence, and a read error may be involved. The V gene is TRBV7-7, the J gene TRBJ1-1; no definite D call. CDR1 and CDR2 (germline): SSHAT, FNYEAQ (reference sequence). This CDR3 comprises 13 residues. In DNA, the CDR3 is TGTGCTAGCAGCTTAAGGCCAGACACTGAAGCTTTCTTT. Translating gives CASSLRPDTEAFF.

J is TRBJ1-1 and V is TRBV5-6, with a possible D match to TRBD1 (5 bases). Trimming removed 2 bases from V and 4 bases from J, with 12 bases in between. Germline values: CDR1 SGHDT, CDR2 YYEEEE. The CDR3 runs to 14 residues. The CDR3 DNA reads TGTGCCAGCAGCTTTGGGGGGGGTGGCACTGAAGCTTTCTTT. This translates into CASSFGGGGTEAFF.

This clone has a single count. The chain links TRBV7-8 to TRBJ2-7; D possibly matches TRBD1 or TRBD2 (5 bases each). This CDR3 spans 14 amino acids. With 3 bases removed from V and 1 base from J, the gap between germline ends came to 10 bases. From germline, CDR1 is SGHVS and CDR2 FQNEAQ. CDR3 nucleotide sequence: TGTGCCAGCAGCTTCAGGGAGACGTCCTACGAGCAGTACTTC. It specifies CASSFRETSYEQYF.

The DNA for the CDR3 is TGTGCCAGCAGGGTGCGGGCCGGGACAGGGAATACCGGGGAGCTGTTTTTT. It specifies CASRVRAGTGNTGELFF. The V call is TRBV2, the J call TRBJ2-2, with TRBD1 matching over 9 bases. Germline loops: CDR1 SNHLY, CDR2 FYNNEI. The CDR3 has 17 amino acids. The V and J ends lost 6 bases and 5 bases, in that order; junction bases with no gene match: 13.

The chain joins TRBV28 to TRBJ2-1; D is possibly TRBD2 (7 bases). V lost 6 bases and J lost 9, with 24 bases in between. CDR1 is MDHEN, CDR2 SYDVKM, per germline. The CDR3 is made up of 16 amino acids. This CDR3 is CASSYKGRRGLREQFF. CDR3 DNA: TGTGCCAGCAGCTACAAAGGGCGGCGGGGGCTTCGTGAGCAGTTCTTC.

This chain connects TRBV6-1 to TRBJ1-5, with 8 bases lining up with TRBD1. CDR1 and CDR2 (germline): MNHNS, SASEGT. There are 15 residues in the CDR3. J was trimmed by 4 bases and V by 6 bases; bases with no gene match: 8. CDR3 in amino acids: CASSTGQGKNQPQHF. In DNA, the CDR3 is TGTGCCAGCAGCACCGGACAGGGTAAGAATCAGCCCCAGCATTTT.

This clone was seen a single time. V usage is TRBV5-1 and J usage is TRBJ2-3; tentative D call: TRBD1 (6 bases). Germline V CDR1 and CDR2: SGHRS, YFSETQ. The CDR3 length is 16 residues. The V end lost 1 base, the J end lost 4 bases, and 16 bases lay between the germline ends. The CDR3, as DNA: TGCGCCAGCAGCTTGTGGGCAGGGGCGGAGGCAGATACGCAGTATTTT. Translating gives CASSLWAGAEADTQYF.

The chain links TRBV28 to TRBJ1-5, with D possibly TRBD1 on 6 matching bases. Trimming shortened V by 6 bases and J by 7 bases, and 19 bases separated the two germline ends. The CDR3 runs 15 residues. From germline, CDR1 is MDHEN and CDR2 SYDVKM. For the CDR3, the DNA is TGTGCCAGCAGCATCTATACAGGGTCAGGCCAGCCCCAGCATTTT. The encoded protein is CASSIYTGSGQPQHF.

This clone was recorded only once. The chain employs TRBV5-4 and TRBJ2-4, with TRBD1 matching 7 bases. The CDR3 contains 17 residues. Losses at the gene ends were 4 bases for V and 0 bases for J; bases not matched to a gene: 10. In germline, CDR1 is SGHNT, CDR2 YYREEE (reference sequence). The DNA for the CDR3 is TGTGCCAGCAGCCAGGACGACCAGGGGGAAGCCAAAAACATTCAGTACTTC. It is translated as CASSQDDQGEAKNIQYF.

The chain links TRBV4-1 to TRBJ2-1; TRBD2 matches at 10 bases. V dropped 0 bases and J dropped 6; count of bases not matched to a gene: 2. Germline values: CDR1 MGHRA, CDR2 YSYEKL. The CDR3 sequence is 15 residues long. The CDR3 DNA reads TGCGCCAGCAGCCAAGATCGGACTAGCGGCAATGAGCAGTTCTTC. Its protein product is CASSQDRTSGNEQFF.

In DNA, the CDR3 is TGTGCCAGCAGTTTATACCCCCTCGCTAGCAATCAGCCCCAGCATTTT. It yields the protein CASSLYPLASNQPQHF. J is TRBJ1-5 and V is TRBV27, with D unclear. Germline V gives CDR1 MNHEY, CDR2 SMNVEV (reference sequence). V gave up 1 base and J gave up 0 bases, with 10 bases separating them. The CDR3 totals 16 residues.

This clone was recorded a few times. This chain uses TRBV19 with TRBJ2-7, with D perhaps matching TRBD2 (6 bases). Germline loops: CDR1 LNHDA, CDR2 SQIVND (reference sequence). This CDR3 comprises 14 residues. Deletions cut 5 bases from V and 2 bases from J, with 13 bases between. The CDR3 DNA reads TGTGCCAGTAGTGGTGGGGACTGGGCCTACGAGCAGTACTTC. Translated, it gives CASSGGDWAYEQYF.

V is TRBV28 and J is TRBJ2-1; the D call may be TRBD1 or TRBD2 (5 bases each). The CDR3 is made up of 12 amino acids. Trimming removed 8 bases from V and 8 bases from J, with 13 bases in between. Germline V gives CDR1 MDHEN, CDR2 SYDVKM. The CDR3 loop reads CASGIEGHEQFF. The DNA of the CDR3 is TGTGCCAGCGGTATTGAGGGGCATGAGCAGTTCTTC.

The chain combines TRBV6-5 with TRBJ1-2, with D tentatively TRBD1 (5 bases). This CDR3 has 15 residues. Trimming removed 10 bases at V and 8 bases at J, with 26 bases between. CDR1 is MNHEY and CDR2 is SVGAGI in the germline V gene. The CDR3 DNA reads TGTGCCACCGGGGGTTTTTCTGTCGGGTCGACGGGCTACACCTTC. This encodes CATGGFSVGSTGYTF.

A remark on this clone: The germline gene is not matched at one end of the junction; a read error may be the cause. The chain combines TRBV7-3 with TRBJ2-7; 10 bases match TRBD2. The CDR3 is made up of 17 amino acids. CDR1 is SGHTA, CDR2 FQGTGA, per germline. The CDR3 nucleotides read TGCGCCAGCAGCCGAGCGCCGGGGCTAGCGGGGGCTCGAGAGCAGTACTTC. Its translation: CASSRAPGLAGAREQYF. Supplemented by reference TRBV7-3 and TRBJ2-7, the full variable domain reads GAGVSQTPSNKVTEKGKYVELRCDPISGHTALYWYRQSLGQGPEFLIYFQGTGAADDSGLPNDRFFAVRPEGSVSTLKIQRTERGDSAVYLCASSRAPGLAGAREQYFGPGTRLTVT.

This rearrangement joins TRBV28 to TRBJ1-1, with D uncertain. CDR1 and CDR2 (germline): MDHEN, SYDVKM. This CDR3 region has 14 residues. Trimming removed 7 bases from V and 2 bases from J, with 14 bases in between. The CDR3 region has the DNA TGTGCCAGCACCCCCAGGTCTGCTAACACTGAAGCTTTCTTT. It translates to CASTPRSANTEAFF. The complete variable domain, with remaining parts taken from reference TRBV28 and TRBJ1-1, reads DVKVTQSSRYLVKRTGEKVFLECVQDMDHENMFWYRQDPGLGLRLIYFSYDVKMKEKGDIPEGYSVSREKKERFSLILESASTNQTSMYLCASTPRSANTEAFFGQGTRLTVV.

This clone was observed a few times. This chain links TRBV2 with TRBJ1-5; a possible D gene is TRBD1 (6 bases). The ends were cut back, 4 bases at V and 5 bases at J, with 12 bases in the middle. This CDR3 is built from 14 residues. Germline CDR1 is SNHLY and CDR2 is FYNNEI. Here the CDR3 DNA reads TGTGCCAGCAGTGGGGGGACAAGCCATCAGCCCCAGCATTTT. Translation gives CASSGGTSHQPQHF.

This rearrangement joins TRBV19 to TRBJ1-1, with D possibly matching TRBD1 (6 bases). This CDR3 is built from 15 residues. The germline gives CDR1 LNHDA, CDR2 SQIVND (reference sequence). The V gene lost 2 bases and the J gene lost 1 base, with 11 bases spanning the gap. The CDR3 sequence: CASSISTGPNTEAFF. CDR3 DNA sequence: TGTGCCAGTAGTATATCGACAGGTCCGAACACTGAAGCTTTCTTT.

The chain combines TRBV6-1 with TRBJ2-3; 7 bases are shared with TRBD2. From germline, CDR1 is MNHNS and CDR2 SASEGT. The CDR3 runs 15 residues. The junction had 11 bases not matched to a gene; V was cut back by 6 bases and J by 5 bases. The CDR3 loop is CASSYGGTIRDTQYF. As DNA, the CDR3 is TGTGCCAGCAGCTACGGGGGGACTATAAGAGATACGCAGTATTTT.

This chain's CDR3 is CASKYRLSNQPQHF. The CDR3 DNA follows: TGTGCCAGCAAGTACAGACTTAGCAATCAGCCCCAGCATTTT. The V call is TRBV6-1, the J call TRBJ1-5; no clear D gene. The CDR3 runs 14 residues. CDR1 MNHNS and CDR2 SASEGT come from the germline V gene. Trimming removed 7 bases at V and 0 bases at J, with 10 bases between.

This chain joins TRBV28 and TRBJ1-2; D gene unclear. Germline CDR1 MDHEN, CDR2 SYDVKM. CDR3 length: 11 amino acids. The V end lost 1 base, the J end lost 7 bases, and 4 bases lay between the germline ends. As DNA, the CDR3 is TGTGCCAGCAGTTTATCCCTTGGCTACACCTTC. It is translated as CASSLSLGYTF.

The rearrangement links TRBV6-5 to TRBJ2-1; TRBD2 matches 7 bases. After removal of 2 bases from V and 2 bases from J, the junction contained 3 bases not matched to a gene. Germline V gives CDR1 MNHEY, CDR2 SVGAGI. The CDR3 runs to 15 residues. The CDR3 DNA follows: TGTGCCAGCAGTTACGGACTAGATCCCTACAATGAGCAGTTCTTC. It yields the protein CASSYGLDPYNEQFF.

The rearrangement joins TRBV7-9 to TRBJ1-6; no clear D gene. V gave up 8 bases and J gave up 4 bases, with 9 bases separating them. This CDR3 is built from 13 residues. Germline loops: CDR1 SEHNR, CDR2 FQNEAQ (reference sequence). The CDR3 here is CASGPPYNSPLHF. The CDR3 coding sequence is TGTGCCAGCGGGCCACCGTATAATTCACCCCTCCACTTT. Full variable domain (rest looked up from reference TRBV7-9 and TRBJ1-6): DTGVSQNPRHKITKRGQNVTFRCDPISEHNRLYWYRQTLGQGPEFLTYFQNEAQLEKSRLLSDRFSAERPKGSFSTLEIQRTEQGDSAMYLCASGPPYNSPLHFGNGTRLTVT.